The next 27 T cell receptor beta chains were all read from a single sample in a study of T cell changes during pregnancy in multiple sclerosis. Measured with immunoSEQ multiplex PCR; TCRdb has only the in-frame clones, and not every one. The sample includes approximately 58,000 clones, 92% of them seen just once. This specimen was peripheral blood, taken in the second trimester of pregnancy. The receptors were sampled from a female donor with multiple sclerosis, enrolled in a pregnancy study.

This rearrangement joins TRBV5-1 to TRBJ2-1, with D possibly TRBD1 on 6 matching bases. From germline, CDR1 is SGHRS and CDR2 YFSETQ. This CDR3 spans 14 amino acids. Trimming removed 0 bases from V and 16 bases from J, with 20 bases in between. CDR3 residues: CASSLVAGTRLGFF. DNA for the CDR3: TGCGCCAGCAGCTTGGTAGCCGGGACACGCCTAGGATTCTTC.

This chain connects TRBV9 to TRBJ1-2; D may be TRBD1 (5 bases). This CDR3 region has 16 residues. Germline CDR1 is SGDLS and CDR2 is YYNGEE. Deletions cut 0 bases from V and 2 bases from J, with 14 bases between. The CDR3 region has the DNA TGTGCCAGCAGCGTAGGGGCAGGGCCATCCAACTATGGCTACACCTTC. It translates to CASSVGAGPSNYGYTF.

The CDR3 DNA reads as TGCGCCAGCAGCCAAGGGGCTGGCTACAATGAGCAGTTCTTC. Its translation is CASSQGAGYNEQFF. The chain combines TRBV4-1 with TRBJ2-1, with D unclear. Germline lookup yields CDR1 MGHRA and CDR2 YSYEKL. This CDR3 contains 14 residues. The V end lost 1 base, the J end lost 3 bases, and 7 bases lay between the germline ends.

This clone was detected only once. The rearrangement links TRBV6-4 to TRBJ2-3; 11 bases fit TRBD2. V shed 3 bases, J shed 2 bases, and the junction held 1 base outside the gene matches. Looked up from germline, CDR1 is MRHNA and CDR2 is SNTAGT. The CDR3 length is 15 residues. Here the CDR3 reads CASSELAGATDTQYF. Written as DNA, the CDR3 is TGTGCCAGCAGTGAACTAGCGGGAGCCACAGATACGCAGTATTTT.

V is TRBV4-1 and J is TRBJ2-5, with TRBD1 identical over 11 bases. This CDR3 spans 18 amino acids. Germline assignment: CDR1 MGHRA and CDR2 YSYEKL. Trimming at V came to 4 bases and at J to 1 base, leaving 11 bases not matched to a gene. The CDR3 nucleotides are TGCGCCAGCAGCCTCGTCCCGGGACAGGGGGTGTTCCAAGAGACCCAGTACTTC. Residues: CASSLVPGQGVFQETQYF.

The V and J genes are TRBV7-3 and TRBJ2-7; 10 nucleotides line up with TRBD1. V lost 5 bases, J lost 5 bases, and 6 bases stayed unmatched. The germline gives CDR1 SGHTA, CDR2 FQGTGA. The length of the CDR3 is 14 residues. The CDR3 loop is CASSGGQGIHEQYF. The CDR3, as DNA: TGTGCCAGCAGCGGGGGACAGGGGATCCACGAGCAGTACTTC. Drawing the rest from reference TRBV7-3 and TRBJ2-7, the complete variable domain is GAGVSQTPSNKVTEKGKYVELRCDPISGHTALYWYRQSLGQGPEFLIYFQGTGAADDSGLPNDRFFAVRPEGSVSTLKIQRTERGDSAVYLCASSGGQGIHEQYFGPGTRLTVT.

V gene TRBV5-4 combines with J gene TRBJ2-2; 14 bases align to TRBD2. The ends lost 3 bases at V and 4 bases at J; junction bases unmatched: 5. Germline CDR1 SGHNT, CDR2 YYREEE (reference sequence). The CDR3 runs to 17 residues. CDR3 sequence (DNA): TGTGCCAGCAGCTCGGGACTAGCGGGAGTCGGCACCGGGGAGCTGTTTTTT. Its translation is CASSSGLAGVGTGELFF. The full variable domain, completed using reference TRBV5-4 and TRBJ2-2, is ETGVTQSPTHLIKTRGQQVTLRCSSQSGHNTVSWYQQALGQGPQFIFQYYREEENGRGNFPPRFSGLQFPNYSSELNVNALELDDSALYLCASSSGLAGVGTGELFFGEGSRLTVL.

In its sample, this clone was seen once. In DNA, the CDR3 is TGTGCCAGCAGTTTGGGACTAGCGCAGAACACCGGGGAGCTGTTTTTT. Its translation: CASSLGLAQNTGELFF. The chain employs TRBV6-6 and TRBJ2-2; 10 nucleotides match TRBD2. Germline V lookup: CDR1 MNHNY, CDR2 SVGAGI (reference sequence). CDR3 length: 16 amino acids. V shed 4 bases, J shed 1 base, and the junction held 3 bases outside the gene matches.

This sequence joins TRBV6-5 and TRBJ1-1; D remains unclear. V was trimmed by 5 bases and J by 1 base, leaving 11 bases between them. There are 14 residues in the CDR3. Germline V gene sequence: CDR1 MNHEY, CDR2 SVGAGI. The CDR3 sequence: CASSPGPPNTEAFF. The CDR3 coding sequence is TGTGCCAGCAGTCCTGGGCCGCCGAACACTGAAGCTTTCTTT.

The V and J genes are TRBV28 and TRBJ1-2, with D tentatively TRBD1 (5 bases). Germline lookup yields CDR1 MDHEN and CDR2 SYDVKM. This CDR3 spans 15 amino acids. The ends were cut back, 4 bases at V and 8 bases at J, with 20 bases in the middle. This CDR3 is CASSSGRGGVKGYTF. The CDR3 DNA reads as TGTGCCAGCAGTTCTGGACGGGGGGGGGTGAAAGGCTACACCTTC.

J is TRBJ2-5 and V is TRBV9, with 14 positions matching TRBD2. Per the germline V gene, CDR1 is SGDLS and CDR2 is YYNGEE. The V gene end was trimmed by 4 bases and the J gene end by 5 bases; junction bases not matched to a gene: 7. The CDR3 is 16 residues long. CDR3 sequence (DNA): TGTGCCAGCAGCACTCGGACTAGCGGGAGGTCGGAGACCCAGTACTTC. Residues: CASSTRTSGRSETQYF. Full variable domain (missing parts from reference TRBV9 and TRBJ2-5): DSGVTQTPKHLITATGQRVTLRCSPRSGDLSVYWYQQSLDQGLQFLIQYYNGEERAKGNILERFSAQQFPDLHSELNLSSLELGDSALYFCASSTRTSGRSETQYFGPGTRLLVL.

A word on this clone: The same CDR3 can be traced to other DNA sequences in this sample. This chain links TRBV5-1 with TRBJ1-2, with no clear D. Germline V gene data show CDR1 as SGHRS and CDR2 as YFSETQ. The CDR3 is 14 amino acids. With 0 bases removed from V and 4 bases from J, the gap between germline ends came to 10 bases. Written as DNA, the CDR3 is TGCGCCAGCAGCTTGGATCCGGGGAGCTATGGCTACACCTTC. Amino acids: CASSLDPGSYGYTF.

The V gene is TRBV2, the J gene TRBJ1-2, with TRBD1 as a possible D gene (5 bases). The germline V gene encodes CDR1 SNHLY and CDR2 FYNNEI. Trimming removed 5 bases at V and 3 bases at J, with 22 bases between. This CDR3 has 17 amino acids. The CDR3 DNA follows: TGTGCCAGCAGTCCGTTAGGGCCATTAGGGGCGGACTATGGCTACACCTTC. Its translation is CASSPLGPLGADYGYTF.

This chain connects TRBV30 to TRBJ1-6; D might be TRBD1 (6 bases). Deletions cut 4 bases from V and 4 bases from J, with 11 bases between. CDR3 length equals 14 residues. Germline lookup yields CDR1 GTSNPN and CDR2 SVGIG (reference sequence). CDR3 in amino acids: CAWTTGFYNSPLHF. Here the CDR3 DNA reads TGTGCCTGGACGACAGGTTTTTATAATTCACCCCTCCACTTT.

In this sample, this clone turned up once. The chain has TRBV12-5 and TRBJ2-1; 7 bases are shared with TRBD2. CDR3 length: 15 residues. Germline V gene sequence: CDR1 LGHNT, CDR2 FRNRAP. The J segment lost 8 bases and the V segment lost 4 bases, leaving 11 bases of the junction unmatched. This CDR3 reads CASGSINSGLHEQFF. The CDR3 DNA sequence: TGTGCTAGTGGTTCGATCAATAGCGGGCTACATGAGCAGTTCTTC. Combining the CDR3 with reference TRBV12-5 and TRBJ2-1 gives the whole variable domain DARVTQTPRHKVTEMGQEVTMRCQPILGHNTVFWYRQTMMQGLELLAYFRNRAPLDDSGMPKDRFSAEMPDATLATLKIQPSEPRDSAVYFCASGSINSGLHEQFFGPGTRLTVL.

The chain links TRBV11-2 to TRBJ1-3, with 11 bases identical to TRBD1. V lost 6 bases to trimming and J lost 0 bases; unmatched junction nucleotides: 4. In germline, CDR1 is SGHAT, CDR2 FQNNGV. The CDR3 is made up of 16 amino acids. CDR3 DNA: TGTGCCAGCAGGGACAGGGGGCCCTTCTCTGGAAACACCATATATTTT. It specifies CASRDRGPFSGNTIYF. Combining the CDR3 with reference TRBV11-2 and TRBJ1-3 gives the whole variable domain EAGVAQSPRYKIIEKRQSVAFWCNPISGHATLYWYQQILGQGPKLLIQFQNNGVVDDSQLPKDRFSAERLKGVDSTLKIQPAKLEDSAVYLCASRDRGPFSGNTIYFGEGSWLTVV.

J is TRBJ1-1 and V is TRBV25-1; 7 nucleotides align to TRBD1. V lost 6 bases and J lost 11; bases outside the gene matches: 9. The germline CDR1 and CDR2 sequences are MGHDK and SYGVNS. The CDR3 spans 12 residues. CDR3 nucleotide sequence: TGTGCCAGCAGAGGGGGCGCGGGACAGGCTTTCTTT. This encodes CASRGGAGQAFF.

The V call is TRBV9, the J call TRBJ1-1; 7 bases map to TRBD1. Germline CDR1 is SGDLS and CDR2 is YYNGEE. Trimming removed 4 bases from V and 1 base from J; junction bases left unmatched: 10. The CDR3 contains 16 residues. The CDR3, as DNA: TGTGCCAGCAGCCCTACAGGGGATTGGGGGAACACTGAAGCTTTCTTT. Translation gives CASSPTGDWGNTEAFF.

The V call is TRBV6-1, the J call TRBJ1-2, with D perhaps matching TRBD1 (6 bases). The CDR3 loop spans 15 amino acids. V shed 0 bases and J shed 4 bases, with 12 bases lying between them. CDR1 MNHNS and CDR2 SASEGT come from the germline V gene. The CDR3 here is CASSEAQGSSYGYTF. DNA of the CDR3: TGTGCCAGCAGTGAAGCCCAGGGGTCAAGCTATGGCTACACCTTC.

This sequence joins TRBV4-1 and TRBJ2-7, with a weak D call TRBD1 (6 bases). The CDR3 is 14 amino acids. From germline, CDR1 is MGHRA and CDR2 YSYEKL. V lost 4 bases, J lost 3 bases, and 13 bases lay in between. The CDR3 is CASSPRDIHYEQYF. CDR3 DNA sequence: TGCGCCAGCAGCCCTCGGGACATCCACTACGAGCAGTACTTC.

This sequence joins TRBV27 and TRBJ2-5; possibly TRBD2 for D (5 bases). V was clipped by 8 bases and J by 4 bases, with 14 bases between them. The CDR3 covers 13 residues. In germline, CDR1 is MNHEY, CDR2 SMNVEV (reference sequence). Here the CDR3 reads CASAGRTGETQYF. The CDR3 DNA reads as TGTGCCAGCGCCGGACGGACTGGAGAGACCCAGTACTTC.

This chain joins TRBV4-2 and TRBJ2-2; the D gene is possibly TRBD2 (5 bases). The germline V gene has CDR1 LGHNA and CDR2 YNFKEQ. V was pared by 0 bases and J by 5 bases, with 7 bases between. The CDR3 length is 14 residues. The CDR3 loop reads CASSQDWETGELFF. CDR3 bases: TGTGCCAGCAGCCAAGATTGGGAGACCGGGGAGCTGTTTTTT.

This chain links TRBV4-1 with TRBJ2-7, with D perhaps matching TRBD2 (5 bases). Trimming removed 3 bases at V and 2 bases at J, with 8 bases between. Germline CDR1 and CDR2: MGHRA and YSYEKL. This CDR3 comprises 13 residues. CDR3 residues: CASSHSGAYEQYF. Written as DNA, the CDR3 is TGCGCCAGCAGCCATTCCGGGGCCTACGAGCAGTACTTC.

The rearrangement links TRBV6-1 to TRBJ1-2; D unclear. From germline, CDR1 is MNHNS and CDR2 SASEGT. Trimming took 4 bases from V and 6 from J, leaving 3 bases between them. The CDR3 has 10 residues. CDR3 region: CASSVNGYTF. CDR3 sequence (DNA): TGTGCCAGCAGTGTAAATGGCTACACCTTC.

In its sample, this clone was seen once. Mismatch with germline at one junction end may stem from a read error. The chain uses TRBV18 and TRBJ2-6; TRBD1 might be the D (5 bases). CDR1 and CDR2 from the germline V gene are KGHSH and LQKENI. This CDR3 has 15 residues. CDR3 in amino acids: CASSPGASEANVLTF. The CDR3 nucleotides are TGTGCCAGCTCACCAGGGGCCTCTGAGGCCAACGTCCTGACTTTC.

The rearrangement links TRBV6-4 to TRBJ2-3; 7 nucleotides agree with TRBD2. V lost 4 bases to trimming and J lost 5 bases; unmatched junction nucleotides: 12. This CDR3 contains 16 residues. Looked up from germline, CDR1 is MRHNA and CDR2 is SNTAGT. As DNA, the CDR3 is TGTGCCAGCAGTGTCATTGGCGGGAGCAATGGAGATACGCAGTATTTT. Translation: CASSVIGGSNGDTQYF.

The chain employs TRBV4-1 and TRBJ1-4; the D gene is possibly TRBD1 (6 bases). The CDR3 loop spans 16 amino acids. Germline loops: CDR1 MGHRA, CDR2 YSYEKL. Trimming pared 3 bases from V and 8 bases from J, leaving 19 bases between. CDR3 DNA: TGCGCCAGCAGCCAGGCTTACAGGGCAATGCGGGAAAAACTGTTTTTT. This encodes CASSQAYRAMREKLFF.